This TCR beta chain was captured in a study of tumor-infiltrating lymphocytes in localized non-small cell lung cancer. The CDR3 length is 11 residues. Germline CDR1 is DFQATT and CDR2 is SNEGSKA (reference sequence). Trimming left V 1 base short and J 4 bases short, with 4 bases between. The method was immunoSEQ multiplex PCR; TCRdb's version includes in-frame clones alone and lacks a portion of them. The top ten clones hold over 15% of a sample with fewer than 11,000 clones, around 76% of them seen once. The TCR sequence derives from a human donor with non-small cell lung cancer. Sequencing input: uninvolved lung tissue not adjacent to the tumor. The chain has TRBV20-1 and TRBJ2-5; D is ambiguous. The CDR3 nucleotides are TGCAGTGCTAGAGGGGGAGAGACCCAGTACTTC. Protein product: CSARGGETQYF.